This T cell receptor (beta chain) was captured by sequencing in a study of cytomegalovirus exposure and HLA in healthy donors. This CDR3 is 14 amino acids long. Germline-derived CDR1 and CDR2 are SNHLY and FYNNEI. Trimming took 6 bases from V and 4 from J; bases not matched to a gene: 2. The PCR ran on 60 Vbeta and 13 Jbeta primers. The assay was immunoSEQ multiplex PCR, and TCRdb's table has in-frame clones only and misses some. The repertoire includes approximately 170,000 clones, roughly four fifths of them detected once, and about 4% sits in the top ten. The genes are TRBV2 and TRBJ2-1, with 11 positions matching TRBD2. The TCR was taken from a man aged 45-65 years in good health and CMV-seropositive. The material sequenced was PBMCs. CDR3 in amino acids: CASSRLAGYNEQFF. CDR3 DNA sequence: TGTGCCAGCAGCAGACTAGCGGGGTACAATGAGCAGTTCTTC.